This entry lists 31 T cell receptor beta chains sequenced from one sample in a study of T cells after yellow fever vaccination. In TCRdb, the 5' RACE reads were re-called with MiXCR into one record per CDR3 protein. The table lists about 340,000 distinct CDR3 sequences, about 4% of them singletons, with 20% to 30% in the top ten. Source: PBMCs, taken 5 days after the yellow fever booster vaccination. These receptors all come from a man aged 18 to 30 who received the YFV17D yellow fever vaccine.

This clonotype has only a few counts. The chain has TRBV5-4 and TRBJ2-1; TRBD1 aligns across 11 bases. The CDR3 is 17 amino acids. J gave up 4 bases and V 0 bases, and 6 bases lay outside the gene matches. Looked up from germline, CDR1 is SGHNT and CDR2 is YYREEE (reference sequence). CDR3 bases: TGTGCCAGCAGCTTGGGGACAGGGGGCCGCCTTTACAATGAGCAGTTCTTC. This sequence encodes CASSLGTGGRLYNEQFF.

The V gene is TRBV5-4, the J gene TRBJ2-2; 12 bases match TRBD1. The CDR3 has 17 residues. Germline lookup yields CDR1 SGHNT and CDR2 YYREEE (reference sequence). J lost 6 bases, V lost 0 bases, and 6 bases had no gene match. The CDR3 is CASSLAGTGGAAGELFF. DNA of the CDR3: TGTGCCAGCAGCTTGGCAGGGACAGGGGGCGCGGCCGGGGAGCTGTTTTTT.

This clonotype was found a few times. The chain has TRBV12-3 or TRBV12-4 and TRBJ2-3; D is possibly TRBD2 (5 bases). The CDR3 loop spans 14 amino acids. V gave up 3 bases and J gave up 1 base, with 8 bases separating them. In DNA, the CDR3 is TGTGCCAGCAGTTTCCAGGAGGGCACAGATACGCAGTATTTT. This encodes CASSFQEGTDTQYF.

This clonotype was seen at least ten times. The chain couples TRBV7-6 to TRBJ2-1; 7 nucleotides align to TRBD1. Trimming removed 5 bases from V and 7 bases from J; junction bases left unmatched: 14. The CDR3 covers 16 residues. Germline V gene data show CDR1 as SGHVS and CDR2 as FNYEAQ. Written as DNA, the CDR3 is TGTGCCAGCAGCGATAGACAGGGTGACGTATGGAATGAGCAGTTCTTC. It encodes CASSDRQGDVWNEQFF.

This clonotype was seen repeatedly, ten times or more. The chain links TRBV20-1 to TRBJ1-1; 7 nucleotides agree with TRBD1. Germline V lookup: CDR1 DFQATT, CDR2 SNEGSKA (reference sequence). The CDR3 loop spans 14 amino acids. The V gene end was trimmed by 0 bases and the J gene end by 3 bases; junction bases not matched to a gene: 4. Here the CDR3 reads CSAREAQGYTEAFF. CDR3 DNA: TGCAGTGCTAGAGAGGCACAGGGGTACACTGAAGCTTTCTTT.

The table lists this clonotype with many counts. The chain carries TRBV5-1 and TRBJ2-1, with 7 bases aligning to TRBD1. The germline V gene encodes CDR1 SGHRS and CDR2 YFSETQ. With 0 bases clipped from V and 4 bases from J, the junction kept 1 base outside the gene matches. The CDR3 totals 14 residues. CDR3 DNA sequence: TGCGCCAGCAGCTTGGTGGGACAGTACAATGAGCAGTTCTTC. Translated, it gives CASSLVGQYNEQFF.

On this clonotype itself: A clone one base away is much larger, so this may be a read error. The CDR3 does not close with the conserved phenylalanine or tryptophan, likely indicating a read error. It is unclear where the CDR3 begins or ends on the DNA, so no DNA is shown, and the CDR3 is as TCRdb lists it. The J gene is TRBJ2-5, the V gene TRBV1; the table calls TRBD2, which could not be checked here. TRBV1 is designated a pseudogene. The CDR3 numbers 16 amino acids, ends counted. Here the CDR3 reads CTSSHAPREEWWTQYL.

This clonotype was seen a handful of times. The genes are TRBV29-1 and TRBJ2-7, with D perhaps matching TRBD1 (6 bases). Trimming cost V 6 bases and J 9 bases, with 21 bases left between them. This CDR3 has 13 amino acids. Germline loops: CDR1 SQVTM, CDR2 ANQGSEA. This CDR3 is CSVGDTILGGQYF. For the CDR3, the DNA is TGCAGCGTCGGGGACACTATCCTAGGGGGGCAGTACTTC.

Many counts were recorded for this clonotype. This chain uses TRBV6-2 or TRBV6-3 with TRBJ1-5; D not resolved. Germline values: CDR1 MNHEY, CDR2 SVGEGT. This CDR3 has 13 residues. V lost 0 bases, J lost 5 bases, and 5 bases lay in between. In DNA, the CDR3 is TGTGCCAGCAGTTACTCGGGTGATCAGCCCCAGCATTTT. Amino acid sequence: CASSYSGDQPQHF.

This clonotype showed up many times. The genes are TRBV4-2 and TRBJ2-3; D is undetermined. The V and J ends lost 0 bases and 4 bases respectively, with 11 bases between them. The CDR3 covers 15 residues. CDR1 LGHNA and CDR2 YNFKEQ come from the germline V gene. The CDR3 DNA reads as TGTGCCAGCAGCCAAGACCTCCTTATATCAGATACGCAGTATTTT. Its protein is CASSQDLLISDTQYF.

This clonotype has only a few counts. This CDR3 is CASSELNINTDTQYF. The CDR3 DNA reads TGTGCCAGCAGTGAATTGAATATTAACACAGATACGCAGTATTTT. The V gene is TRBV6-1, the J gene TRBJ2-3; D not resolved. Germline assignment: CDR1 MNHNS and CDR2 SASEGT. This CDR3 contains 15 residues. The V end was cut by 2 bases, the J end by 2 bases, with 11 bases between.

This clonotype was seen a handful of times. V gene TRBV5-6 combines with J gene TRBJ2-7; D unresolved. Germline assignment: CDR1 SGHDT and CDR2 YYEEEE. This CDR3 region has 14 residues. Deletions cut 0 bases from V and 4 bases from J, with 11 bases between. The DNA for the CDR3 is TGTGCCAGCAGCTTGGGGGGTTTCAGATACGAGCAGTACGTC. This translates into CASSLGGFRYEQYV.

In this sample, this clonotype turned up a few times. The CDR3 DNA reads as TGTGCCAGTAAATGGGACAGGGGATCGGAAGGCTACACCTTC. This translates into CASKWDRGSEGYTF. V and J are TRBV19 and TRBJ1-2, with 10 nucleotides matching TRBD1. This CDR3 is 14 amino acids long. CDR1 is LNHDA, CDR2 SQIVND, per germline (reference sequence). After removal of 7 bases from V and 8 bases from J, the junction contained 10 bases not matched to a gene. Full variable domain (missing parts from reference TRBV19 and TRBJ1-2): DGGITQSPKYLFRKEGQNVTLSCEQNLNHDAMYWYRQDPGQGLRLIYYSQIVNDFQKGDIAEGYSVSREKKESFPLTVTSAQKNPTAFYLCASKWDRGSEGYTFGSGTRLTVV.

The rearrangement uses TRBV9 and TRBJ1-5, with a tentative D call TRBD1 (5 bases). Trimming removed 0 bases at V and 6 bases at J, with 7 bases between. Germline CDR1 and CDR2: SGDLS and YYNGEE. This CDR3 has 13 amino acids. The CDR3 DNA follows: TGTGCCAGCAGCGTAGGGGGGGTTCAGCCCCAGCATTTT. Its protein is CASSVGGVQPQHF.

This sequence joins TRBV7-6 and TRBJ2-1; the match to TRBD1 covers 8 bases. The CDR3 is made up of 16 amino acids. Trimming took 5 bases from V and 2 from J; bases not matched to a gene: 8. In germline, CDR1 is SGHVS, CDR2 FNYEAQ. The CDR3 region is CASSRLGTGAYNEQFF. The CDR3 DNA reads as TGTGCCAGCAGCCGACTGGGGACAGGTGCCTACAATGAGCAGTTCTTC.

The gene calls are TRBV3-1 and TRBJ1-4; no reliable D call. The CDR3 runs 15 residues. Germline V CDR1 and CDR2: LGHDT, YNNKEL (reference sequence). Trimming took 3 bases from V and 4 from J, leaving 12 bases between them. This CDR3 reads CASSQDGRYNEKLFF. CDR3 in DNA: TGTGCCAGCAGCCAGGACGGCAGGTATAATGAAAAACTGTTTTTT.

The rearrangement uses TRBV27 and TRBJ2-5; TRBD1 aligns across 7 bases. There are 13 residues in the CDR3. Per the germline V gene, CDR1 is MNHEY and CDR2 is SMNVEV (reference sequence). The V and J ends lost 6 bases and 5 bases, in that order; junction bases with no gene match: 6. CDR3 sequence reads: CASRQGSVETQYF. DNA of the CDR3: TGTGCCAGCAGACAGGGGAGTGTGGAGACCCAGTACTTC.

This clonotype was seen more than once but under ten times. The J gene is TRBJ2-2, the V gene TRBV5-1; TRBD2 is a possible D gene (5 bases). Germline V gene data show CDR1 as SGHRS and CDR2 as YFSETQ. This CDR3 is built from 15 residues. The V end was cut by 4 bases, the J end by 2 bases, with 12 bases between. DNA for the CDR3: TGCGCCAGCAGCCGCGAGGGTCTTAACACCGGGGAGCTGTTTTTT. The encoded protein is CASSREGLNTGELFF.

This clonotype was observed a handful of times. This chain uses TRBV10-3 with TRBJ2-5, with TRBD2 as a possible D gene (7 bases). The CDR3 loop spans 14 amino acids. Germline V gene data show CDR1 as ENHRY and CDR2 as SYGVKD. The V gene lost 3 bases and the J gene lost 4 bases, with 12 bases spanning the gap. The CDR3 is CAISDPAGAETQYF. The CDR3 nucleotides are TGTGCCATCAGTGACCCCGCGGGGGCAGAGACCCAGTACTTC.

This clonotype was found a few times. The genes are TRBV7-2 and TRBJ2-5, with a weak D call TRBD2 (7 bases). Germline assignment: CDR1 SGHTA and CDR2 FQGNSA. CDR3 length: 12 residues. V lost 6 bases and J lost 4, with 9 bases in between. DNA for the CDR3: TGTGCCAGCAGAGGGGGGGTAGAGACCCAGTACTTC. This encodes CASRGGVETQYF.

The chain carries TRBV3-1 and TRBJ2-1, with D maybe TRBD2 (5 bases). Germline V CDR1 and CDR2: LGHDT, YNNKEL (reference sequence). This CDR3 is built from 13 residues. V shed 4 bases and J shed 6 bases, with 10 bases lying between them. The CDR3 spells CASSRLSGNEQFF. Written as DNA, the CDR3 is TGTGCCAGCAGCCGCCTGAGCGGCAATGAGCAGTTCTTC.

The J gene is TRBJ2-7, the V gene TRBV20-1; either TRBD1 or TRBD2 may supply D (5 bases each). The CDR3 sequence is 14 residues long. Germline V CDR1 and CDR2: DFQATT, SNEGSKA (reference sequence). Trimming cost V 5 bases and J 2 bases, with 16 bases left between them. CDR3 residues: CSAGERTPPYEQYF. DNA of the CDR3: TGCAGTGCTGGGGAGAGGACACCCCCCTACGAGCAGTACTTC.

This clonotype has more than one count but fewer than ten. J is TRBJ2-7 and V is TRBV7-2, with a weak D call TRBD1 (5 bases). The germline V gene has CDR1 SGHTA and CDR2 FQGNSA. The CDR3 sequence is 13 residues long. Trimming removed 1 base from V and 5 bases from J, with 9 bases in between. In nucleotides, the CDR3 is TGTGCCAGCAGCTTAGTGGCAGGGAACGAGCAGTACGTC. Translating it yields CASSLVAGNEQYV.

The CDR3 DNA sequence: TGTGCCAGCAGCTTGGACCGGGACAGGCGCAATCAGCCCCAGCATTTT. Translating gives CASSLDRDRRNQPQHF. This chain connects TRBV5-5 to TRBJ1-5; the match to TRBD1 covers 8 bases. Germline trimming cut 0 bases from V and 2 bases from J; bases unmatched to any gene: 4. This CDR3 region has 16 residues. The germline CDR1 and CDR2 sequences are SGHKS and YYEKEE (reference sequence).

The chain links TRBV7-3 to TRBJ2-3; no clear D gene. V dropped 5 bases and J dropped 6 bases, with 9 bases sitting between them. CDR3 length equals 12 residues. Germline V gene sequence: CDR1 SGHTA, CDR2 FQGTGA. CDR3 in amino acids: CASSLLEDTQYF. CDR3 DNA: TGTGCCAGCAGCCTTCTCGAGGATACGCAGTATTTT.

This clonotype was seen ten or more times. This chain links TRBV4-3 with TRBJ1-5; D may be TRBD1 (6 bases). There are 16 residues in the CDR3. Germline CDR1 is LGHNA and CDR2 is YSLEER. V lost 1 base and J lost 2, with 12 bases in between. The CDR3 protein is CASSQVLGGGNQPQHF. The DNA for the CDR3 is TGCGCCAGCAGCCAAGTTCTAGGGGGTGGCAATCAGCCCCAGCATTTT.

The chain has TRBV24-1 and TRBJ2-5; 9 bases are a match to TRBD1. Germline CDR1 and CDR2: KGHDR and SFDVKD. This CDR3 spans 16 amino acids. The ends lost 0 bases at V and 1 base at J; junction bases unmatched: 2. The DNA of the CDR3 is TGTGCCACCAGTGATTTGGGACAGGGGTCCCAAGAGACCCAGTACTTC. It translates to CATSDLGQGSQETQYF.

The table lists this clonotype with a few counts. The chain links TRBV2 to TRBJ2-2; tentative D call: TRBD1 (5 bases). V was clipped by 6 bases and J by 5 bases, with 10 bases between them. The CDR3 is made up of 13 amino acids. From germline, CDR1 is SNHLY and CDR2 FYNNEI. CDR3 sequence reads: CASRTQGTGELFF. CDR3 DNA sequence: TGTGCCAGCAGGACCCAGGGTACCGGGGAGCTGTTTTTT.

The table lists this clonotype with many counts. V and J are TRBV5-1 and TRBJ2-1; a weak D match, TRBD2 (5 bases). This CDR3 region has 13 residues. Trimming left V 3 bases short and J 8 bases short, with 12 bases between. Germline CDR1 and CDR2: SGHRS and YFSETQ. DNA of the CDR3: TGCGCCAGCAGCTGGATGCCCGGGGATGAGCAGTTCTTC. Translation: CASSWMPGDEQFF. The complete variable domain, with remaining parts taken from reference TRBV5-1 and TRBJ2-1, reads KAGVTQTPRYLIKTRGQQVTLSCSPISGHRSVSWYQQTPGQGLQFLFEYFSETQRNKGNFPGRFSGRQFSNSRSEMNVSTLELGDSALYLCASSWMPGDEQFFGPGTRLTVL.

A few counts support this clonotype. The chain combines TRBV29-1 with TRBJ2-2; the match to TRBD2 covers 7 bases. The CDR3 has 16 amino acids. Germline trimming cut 4 bases from V and 0 bases from J; bases unmatched to any gene: 8. Germline V gene data show CDR1 as SQVTM and CDR2 as ANQGSEA. The DNA of the CDR3 is TGCAGCGTTGTTCCCCAGCGGGGACCGAACACCGGGGAGCTGTTTTTT. The encoded protein is CSVVPQRGPNTGELFF.

The chain recombines TRBV4-2 with TRBJ2-1; TRBD2 agrees at 7 bases. The CDR3 spans 15 residues. From germline, CDR1 is LGHNA and CDR2 YNFKEQ. With 2 bases clipped from V and 1 base from J, the junction kept 2 bases outside the gene matches. The DNA of the CDR3 is TGTGCCAGCAGCCAACAGGGAGGGTCCTACAATGAGCAGTTCTTC. Its translation: CASSQQGGSYNEQFF.